The clone carrying this T cell receptor (beta chain) was observed once. The entry originates in a study of blood T cell repertoires in COVID-19. Trimming cost V 5 bases and J 4 bases, with 14 bases left between them. The germline CDR1 and CDR2 sequences are SGHNT and YENEEA. The CDR3 totals 15 residues. This table comes from immunoSEQ multiplex PCR, and its TCRdb copy is limited to in-frame clones, with some not included. The data contain some 320,000 clones, about 89% of them singletons. The sequenced material came from PBMCs or T cells enriched from blood (not recorded which). This TCR was sampled from a woman aged 25-40 years who had recovered from COVID-19. V is TRBV11-3 and J is TRBJ2-2; D perhaps matches TRBD2 (5 bases). This chain's CDR3 is CASSLTGELTGELFF. Here the CDR3 DNA reads TGTGCCAGCAGCCTAACCGGGGAACTCACCGGGGAGCTGTTTTTT.